This TCR beta chain was profiled in a study of immune evolution from preneoplasia to lung adenocarcinoma. Findings and limits, study-wide: Top clone share appeared to fall from AAH through AIS, MIA, adenocarcinoma.

Measured with immunoSEQ multiplex PCR; TCRdb has only the in-frame clones, and not every one. Among around 8,200 clones, about 80% were seen once, and the ten largest hold 2.5% to 3.5%. Two lung cancer pathologists independently confirmed each histologic diagnosis. Worth noting for this clone: Its antigen is not identified. The sample carries other DNA sequences with the same CDR3.

V lost 5 bases, J lost 0 bases, and 11 bases lay in between. CDR1 and CDR2 from the germline V gene are SGHTA and FQGTGA. This CDR3 has 15 amino acids. The source is a person aged 70 to 80 with lung adenocarcinoma. The V and J genes are TRBV7-3 and TRBJ2-1; D is unclear. Sequenced: FFPE minimally invasive lung adenocarcinoma tissue. The CDR3 bases are TGTGCCAGCAGCCCGGCCCCCAGCTCCTACAATGAGCAGTTCTTC. This translates into CASSPAPSSYNEQFF.